These 30 T cell receptor beta chains were all obtained from the same sample, sequenced in a study of cytomegalovirus exposure and HLA in healthy donors. PCR primers comprised 60 Vbeta and 13 Jbeta primers. This table comes from immunoSEQ multiplex PCR, and its TCRdb copy is limited to in-frame clones, with some not included. The sample includes approximately 84,000 clones, 60% to 80% of them seen just once. The sequenced material came from PBMCs. These receptors were collected from a man aged 35 to 55 in good health and CMV-seronegative.

The sample holds one count of this clone. CDR3 sequence (DNA): TGTGCCAGCAAGGTGGGGGGGGCGGCGGACGAGCAGTACTTC. Its translation is CASKVGGAADEQYF. This rearrangement joins TRBV6-5 to TRBJ2-7; a weak D match, TRBD2 (7 bases). Germline CDR1 and CDR2: MNHEY and SVGAGI. Trimming stripped 7 bases from V and 5 bases from J, with 18 bases between. This CDR3 region has 14 residues.

This chain connects TRBV6-5 to TRBJ1-2; maybe TRBD1 (5 bases). The V end was cut by 8 bases, the J end by 7 bases, with 14 bases between. The germline CDR1 and CDR2 sequences are MNHEY and SVGAGI. This CDR3 contains 12 residues. CDR3 sequence (DNA): TGTGCCAGCTTTGCGGGGCTCGGTGGCTACACCTTC. This gives the protein CASFAGLGGYTF.

V is TRBV7-6 and J is TRBJ2-7; TRBD2 agrees at 8 bases. V gave up 1 base and J gave up 2 bases; unmatched junction bases: 4. Germline CDR1 reads SGHVS; CDR2 reads FNYEAQ. This CDR3 has 15 residues. The CDR3 loop is CASSLGAGGPYEQYF. The CDR3 coding sequence is TGTGCCAGCAGCTTAGGGGCGGGAGGACCCTACGAGCAGTACTTC. Combining the CDR3 with reference TRBV7-6 and TRBJ2-7 gives the whole variable domain GAGVSQSPRYKVTKRGQDVALRCDPISGHVSLYWYRQALGQGPEFLTYFNYEAQQDKSGLPNDRFSAERPEGSISTLTIQRTEQRDSAMYRCASSLGAGGPYEQYFGPGTRLTVT.

The chain couples TRBV18 to TRBJ2-4, with D possibly matching TRBD1 (6 bases). V lost 4 bases, J lost 0 bases, and 10 bases lay in between. Germline V gene data show CDR1 as KGHSH and CDR2 as LQKENI. There are 15 residues in the CDR3. This CDR3 is CASSQGELAKNIQYF. The DNA of the CDR3 is TGTGCCAGCTCACAGGGGGAGCTAGCCAAAAACATTCAGTACTTC.

This rearrangement joins TRBV27 to TRBJ2-5; no reliable D call. The CDR3 is 13 residues long. The V gene lost 5 bases and the J gene lost 5 bases, with 12 bases spanning the gap. CDR1 and CDR2 (germline): MNHEY, SMNVEV (reference sequence). The CDR3 reads CASSMTASETQYF. DNA for the CDR3: TGTGCCAGCAGTATGACTGCCTCCGAGACCCAGTACTTC.

This clone occurred a few times. This chain connects TRBV7-2 to TRBJ1-5, with 10 bases matching TRBD1. The CDR3 is 15 amino acids. Germline CDR1 SGHTA, CDR2 FQGNSA. The V segment lost 5 bases and the J segment 6 bases; nucleotides outside the gene matches: 7. CDR3 in amino acids: CASSPGDRGRQPQHF. The CDR3 nucleotides are TGTGCCAGCAGCCCCGGGGACAGGGGTCGTCAGCCCCAGCATTTT.

The rearrangement uses TRBV29-1 and TRBJ2-5; D not resolved. This CDR3 has 13 amino acids. CDR1 SQVTM and CDR2 ANQGSEA come from the germline V gene. V lost 0 bases to trimming and J lost 3 bases, with 8 bases between them. CDR3 region: CSVEDHTEETQYF. For the CDR3, the DNA is TGCAGCGTTGAAGATCATACGGAAGAGACCCAGTACTTC.

The chain carries TRBV5-6 and TRBJ1-3, with D possibly matching TRBD1 (5 bases). This CDR3 is built from 18 residues. Between the trimmed V and J ends, which lost 0 bases and 3 bases, there was a span of 19 bases. CDR1 SGHDT and CDR2 YYEEEE come from the germline V gene. The chain's CDR3 is CASSLEVAGTTGGNTIYF. CDR3 DNA sequence: TGTGCCAGCAGCTTGGAAGTGGCGGGGACCACGGGTGGAAACACCATATATTTT.

This clone was found a few times. The genes are TRBV30 and TRBJ1-5; D is uncertain. The CDR3 has 13 amino acids. Deletions cut 7 bases from V and 1 base from J, with 11 bases between. CDR1 and CDR2 from the germline V gene are GTSNPN and SVGIG (reference sequence). This chain's CDR3 is CALRVASNQPQHF. CDR3 nucleotides: TGTGCCTTACGAGTAGCCAGCAATCAGCCCCAGCATTTT.

CDR3 coding DNA: TGTGCCTGGGCGAGGGACTCTAATGAAAAACTGTTTTTT. Its protein is CAWARDSNEKLFF. This chain links TRBV30 with TRBJ1-4; the D gene is possibly TRBD1 (5 bases). CDR3 size: 13 residues. Germline V gives CDR1 GTSNPN, CDR2 SVGIG (reference sequence). The germline V and J ends were trimmed by 5 bases and 3 bases, with 10 bases remaining between them.

The table lists this clone with a few counts. The chain has TRBV10-1 and TRBJ2-7, with a possible D match to TRBD2 (6 bases). The ends were cut back, 3 bases at V and 6 bases at J, with 12 bases in the middle. The CDR3 extends over 13 amino acids. Germline CDR1 and CDR2: WNHNN and SYGVQD (reference sequence). The CDR3 loop reads CASSDGWGGEQYF. As DNA, the CDR3 is TGCGCCAGCAGTGACGGGTGGGGAGGCGAGCAGTACTTC.

The chain carries TRBV27 and TRBJ2-7; D not resolved. The length of the CDR3 is 11 residues. Germline V gene data show CDR1 as MNHEY and CDR2 as SMNVEV (reference sequence). Trimming took 6 bases from V and 6 from J, leaving 9 bases between them. The CDR3 coding sequence is TGTGCCAGCAGAGACACTCCCGAGCAGTACTTC. The encoded protein is CASRDTPEQYF.

DNA for the CDR3: TGTGCCAGTAGTGAACAGCCAGGGGCCTACGAGCAGTACTTC. Translating gives CASSEQPGAYEQYF. The rearrangement links TRBV19 to TRBJ2-7; possible D gene TRBD1, 6 bases. In germline, CDR1 is LNHDA, CDR2 SQIVND (reference sequence). The CDR3 is 14 residues long. With 5 bases removed from V and 2 bases from J, the gap between germline ends came to 13 bases.

The CDR3 protein is CASSKDRGAYNEQFF. DNA for the CDR3: TGTGCCAGCAGCAAGGACAGGGGCGCATACAATGAGCAGTTCTTC. The rearrangement links TRBV7-2 to TRBJ2-1; 9 bases fit TRBD1. The CDR3 totals 15 residues. Germline lookup yields CDR1 SGHTA and CDR2 FQGNSA. The J segment lost 4 bases and the V segment lost 5 bases, leaving 6 bases of the junction unmatched.

This clone has only a few counts. The genes are TRBV5-5 and TRBJ2-3; D remains unclear. This CDR3 region has 12 residues. V lost 7 bases, J lost 4 bases, and 10 bases lay in between. Germline CDR1 is SGHKS and CDR2 is YYEKEE (reference sequence). Here the CDR3 DNA reads TGTGCCAGCCGACAAATCGCAGATACGCAGTATTTT. Protein: CASRQIADTQYF.

This clone showed up just once. The J gene is TRBJ1-5, the V gene TRBV28; D is unresolved. V was trimmed by 7 bases and J by 1 base, leaving 11 bases between them. The CDR3 sequence is 14 residues long. Germline lookup yields CDR1 MDHEN and CDR2 SYDVKM. CDR3 nucleotide sequence: TGTGCCAGCAACTTTGGGCCAAGCAATCAGCCCCAGCATTTT. Protein: CASNFGPSNQPQHF.

The chain recombines TRBV25-1 with TRBJ1-1; 7 bases map to TRBD1. CDR3 length: 12 amino acids. V was clipped by 9 bases and J by 2 bases; unmatched bases: 3. Germline CDR1 reads MGHDK; CDR2 reads SYGVNS. The CDR3 loop is CASGTANTEAFF. In DNA, the CDR3 is TGTGCCAGTGGGACAGCTAACACTGAAGCTTTCTTT.

Only a few counts were recorded for this clone. The V and J genes are TRBV6-5 and TRBJ1-1; no clear D. CDR1 and CDR2 (germline): MNHEY, SVGAGI. V lost 0 bases to trimming and J lost 4 bases, with 6 bases between them. This CDR3 contains 13 residues. CDR3 sequence: CASSYSEGTEAFF. The CDR3 DNA sequence: TGTGCCAGCAGTTACTCGGAGGGCACTGAAGCTTTCTTT.

The V and J genes are TRBV6-1 and TRBJ2-1, with TRBD1 as a possible D gene (5 bases). Germline V CDR1 and CDR2: MNHNS, SASEGT. This CDR3 is built from 13 residues. Trimming pared 2 bases from V and 10 bases from J, leaving 12 bases between. This chain's CDR3 is CASSEIQGKEQFF. In nucleotides, the CDR3 is TGTGCCAGCAGTGAAATCCAGGGTAAAGAGCAGTTCTTC.

V is TRBV7-8 and J is TRBJ2-3; 8 bases are a match to TRBD1. This CDR3 spans 15 amino acids. CDR1 is SGHVS and CDR2 is FQNEAQ in the germline V gene. Unmatched junction bases numbered 6, after V lost 5 bases and J lost 2 bases. The CDR3 spells CASSPRQGITDTQYF. Here the CDR3 DNA reads TGTGCCAGCAGCCCACGACAGGGGATCACAGATACGCAGTATTTT.

In its sample, this clone was seen once. The V call is TRBV27, the J call TRBJ1-3, with D possibly being TRBD1 (6 bases). The CDR3 runs to 13 residues. Trimming left V 6 bases short and J 2 bases short, with 8 bases between. Germline CDR1 reads MNHEY; CDR2 reads SMNVEV (reference sequence). CDR3 protein: CASRTGTGNTIYF. CDR3 DNA: TGTGCCAGCAGAACAGGGACTGGAAACACCATATATTTT.

The rearrangement uses TRBV18 and TRBJ2-5; D gene unclear. Per the germline V gene, CDR1 is KGHSH and CDR2 is LQKENI. The CDR3 spans 14 residues. V gave up 2 bases and J gave up 2 bases, with 9 bases separating them. As DNA, the CDR3 is TGTGCCAGCTCACCAACGTCAGGTCAAGAGACCCAGTACTTC. Translation: CASSPTSGQETQYF.

This sequence joins TRBV10-3 and TRBJ1-1; the match to TRBD1 covers 8 bases. The length of the CDR3 is 12 residues. The V and J ends lost 7 bases and 8 bases, in that order; junction bases with no gene match: 6. Germline V gene sequence: CDR1 ENHRY, CDR2 SYGVKD. CDR3 DNA sequence: TGTGCCATCACCGCGACAGGGGCCGAAGCTTTCTTT. Protein sequence: CAITATGAEAFF.

This chain uses TRBV9 with TRBJ1-1, with 9 positions matching TRBD1. The J segment lost 0 bases and the V segment lost 6 bases, leaving 9 bases of the junction unmatched. This CDR3 contains 16 residues. CDR1 and CDR2 from the germline V gene are SGDLS and YYNGEE. The CDR3 is CASTLRDRDLNTEAFF. The CDR3 bases are TGTGCCAGCACCCTCCGGGACAGGGATTTGAACACTGAAGCTTTCTTT. The variable domain in full, completed from reference TRBV9 and TRBJ1-1, reads DSGVTQTPKHLITATGQRVTLRCSPRSGDLSVYWYQQSLDQGLQFLIQYYNGEERAKGNILERFSAQQFPDLHSELNLSSLELGDSALYFCASTLRDRDLNTEAFFGQGTRLTVV.

The chain uses TRBV28 and TRBJ2-7; D is perhaps TRBD1 (6 bases). The CDR3 runs to 16 residues. The V end lost 4 bases, the J end lost 4 bases, and 20 bases lay between the germline ends. Germline CDR1 is MDHEN and CDR2 is SYDVKM. The CDR3 spells CASSSPAGTRPYEQYF. The CDR3 DNA is TGTGCCAGCAGTTCACCCGCCGGGACAAGACCTTACGAGCAGTACTTC.

This clone was counted only a few times. The chain joins TRBV4-1 to TRBJ2-1; no definite D call. V gave up 3 bases and J gave up 10 bases, with 7 bases separating them. The V gene's germline CDR1 is MGHRA and CDR2 YSYEKL. The CDR3 is made up of 11 amino acids. The CDR3 spells CASSHLREQFF. CDR3 DNA sequence: TGCGCCAGCAGCCACTTACGGGAGCAGTTCTTC.

In this sample, this clone turned up a few times. This sequence joins TRBV6-1 and TRBJ1-5; D remains unclear. Trimming left V 7 bases short and J 5 bases short, with 15 bases between. Germline CDR1 and CDR2: MNHNS and SASEGT. The length of the CDR3 is 14 residues. The CDR3 protein is CASMGSMGYQPQHF. The CDR3 nucleotides read TGTGCCAGCATGGGGAGTATGGGATATCAGCCCCAGCATTTT.

V gene TRBV5-1 combines with J gene TRBJ2-1; 7 bases align to TRBD1. The length of the CDR3 is 14 residues. V was pared by 4 bases and J by 2 bases, with 3 bases of the junction left unmatched. From germline, CDR1 is SGHRS and CDR2 YFSETQ. In DNA, the CDR3 is TGCGCCAGCAGCCGTGGACAGGCCTACAATGAGCAGTTCTTC. It yields the protein CASSRGQAYNEQFF. The complete variable domain, with remaining parts taken from reference TRBV5-1 and TRBJ2-1, reads KAGVTQTPRYLIKTRGQQVTLSCSPISGHRSVSWYQQTPGQGLQFLFEYFSETQRNKGNFPGRFSGRQFSNSRSEMNVSTLELGDSALYLCASSRGQAYNEQFFGPGTRLTVL.

V and J are TRBV7-3 and TRBJ2-2; 10 bases are shared with TRBD2. The V segment lost 5 bases and the J segment 7 bases; nucleotides outside the gene matches: 7. The CDR3 consists of 15 residues. CDR1 is SGHTA and CDR2 is FQGTGA in the germline V gene. The CDR3 here is CASSPGLARVGELFF. In nucleotides, the CDR3 is TGTGCCAGCAGCCCGGGACTAGCGAGAGTCGGGGAGCTGTTTTTT.

This rearrangement joins TRBV28 to TRBJ1-4; 9 bases are a match to TRBD1. Germline V gene sequence: CDR1 MDHEN, CDR2 SYDVKM. The CDR3 runs to 19 residues. J was trimmed by 0 bases and V by 6 bases; bases with no gene match: 14. CDR3 sequence reads: CASRKGQGEPDPTNEKLFF. CDR3 bases: TGTGCCAGCAGAAAGGGACAGGGAGAACCAGATCCAACTAATGAAAAACTGTTTTTT.